These T cell receptor beta chains were read from a single sample in a study of blood T cell repertoires in COVID-19. Libraries were prepared by immunoSEQ multiplex PCR; TCRdb keeps only in-frame clonotypes and omits some of them. This repertoire shows about 170,000 clones, less than 85% found once; its top ten account for 4.4%. The material sequenced was PBMCs or T cells enriched from blood (not recorded which). The receptors come from a woman aged 45-59 years who had recovered from COVID-19. Both conserved end residues are part of each CDR3. The D gene is left open where the match is weak. Expanded clones are given a class, and other clones once, few, many or no size at all.

TRBV15	.	.	15	TRBJ2-1	CATSRERGSHNEQFF	TGTGCCACCAGCAGAGAAAGGGGGAGCCACAATGAGCAGTTCTTC
TRBV9	.	TRBD2	16	TRBJ2-4	CASSVRSGSGKNIQYF	TGTGCCAGCAGCGTAAGGAGCGGGAGTGGCAAAAACATTCAGTACTTC
TRBV28	.	.	15	TRBJ1-2	CASTSEGRRHYGYTF	TGTGCCAGCACCTCCGAGGGAAGGAGGCACTATGGCTACACCTTC
TRBV19	.	TRBD2	17	TRBJ2-1	CASSVMTSGAKYNEQFF	TGTGCCAGTAGTGTGATGACTAGCGGGGCGAAATACAATGAGCAGTTCTTC
TRBV6-5	.	TRBD1	13	TRBJ2-5	CAIWGQGWETQYF	TGTGCCATCTGGGGACAGGGCTGGGAGACCCAGTACTTC
TRBV4-1	.	TRBD1	16	TRBJ1-2	CASSQATGGARYGYTF	TGCGCCAGCAGCCAGGCAACAGGGGGCGCGCGCTATGGCTACACCTTC
TRBV11-2	few	.	13	TRBJ1-1	CASSADRNTEAFF	TGTGCCAGCAGCGCGGACAGAAACACTGAAGCTTTCTTT
TRBV10-1	.	TRBD2	14	TRBJ2-1	CASFSGSSYNEQFF	TGCGCCAGCTTCAGCGGGAGCTCCTACAATGAGCAGTTCTTC
TRBV19	.	TRBD1	15	TRBJ1-2	CASSSHETGRNGYTF	TGTGCCAGTAGTTCGCACGAGACAGGGAGGAATGGCTACACCTTC
TRBV7-2	.	.	12	TRBJ2-1	CASSLGSNEQFF	TGTGCCAGCAGCTTAGGGAGCAATGAGCAGTTCTTC
TRBV10-3	.	.	13	TRBJ1-1	CAIRGTGEWAAFF	TGTGCCATCAGGGGTACGGGGGAGTGGGCGGCTTTCTTT
TRBV30	few	.	15	TRBJ1-4	CAWSAGGGGIEKLFF	TGTGCCTGGAGCGCCGGGGGGGGCGGAATCGAAAAACTGTTTTTT
TRBV7-2	.	TRBD1	16	TRBJ2-1	CASSSSGTERYNEQFF	TGTGCCAGCAGCTCGTCCGGGACAGAAAGGTACAATGAGCAGTTCTTC
TRBV19	.	TRBD1	17	TRBJ1-3	CASTARRGTGPGNTIYF	TGTGCCAGTACCGCCCGAAGGGGGACAGGGCCCGGAAACACCATATATTTT
TRBV5-1	.	TRBD1	14	TRBJ2-5	CASSPDREQETQYF	TGCGCCAGCAGCCCCGACAGGGAGCAAGAGACCCAGTACTTC
TRBV9	.	.	14	TRBJ1-1	CASSLYQTNTEAFF	TGTGCCAGCAGCCTATACCAAACGAACACTGAAGCTTTCTTT
TRBV11-2	.	.	15	TRBJ2-5	CASSLGPAGTETQYF	TGTGCCAGCAGCTTAGGGCCGGCGGGGACGGAGACCCAGTACTTC
TRBV13	.	TRBD2	16	TRBJ2-3	CASSLFSGRAADTQYF	TGTGCCAGCAGCTTGTTCAGCGGGAGGGCAGCAGATACGCAGTATTTT
TRBV19	.	.	13	TRBJ2-3	CASRGMEASAQYF	TGTGCCAGTAGGGGGATGGAGGCAAGTGCGCAGTATTTT
TRBV28	.	.	13	TRBJ1-5	CASSFHGGQPQHF	TGTGCCAGCAGTTTTCACGGGGGTCAGCCCCAGCATTTT
TRBV6-5	.	.	14	TRBJ1-5	CASTLRGIHQPQHF	TGTGCCAGCACGTTGCGGGGTATTCATCAGCCCCAGCATTTT
TRBV4-1	.	.	16	TRBJ1-6	CASSQERAGYNSPLHF	TGCGCCAGCAGCCAAGAACGGGCAGGGTATAATTCACCCCTCCACTTT
TRBV27	.	TRBD1	16	TRBJ1-1	CASSPGPRGRHTEAFF	TGTGCCAGCAGCCCGGGCCCCAGGGGGAGGCACACTGAAGCTTTCTTT
TRBV19	.	.	13	TRBJ1-6	CASSLPGNSPLHF	TGTGCCAGTAGTCTGCCGGGAAATTCACCCCTCCACTTT
TRBV5-6	once	.	15	TRBJ1-1	CASSLVGRVNTEAFF	TGTGCCAGCAGCTTGGTTGGCAGGGTGAACACTGAAGCTTTCTTT
TRBV5-1	.	.	14	TRBJ2-5	CASSLGLGGETQYF	TGCGCCAGCAGCCTGGGACTGGGTGGGGAGACCCAGTACTTC
TRBV7-3	few	.	14	TRBJ1-2	CASSPPGINYGYTF	TGTGCCAGCAGCCCCCCAGGGATTAACTATGGCTACACCTTC
TRBV19	.	.	15	TRBJ2-2	CASSGGSGAAGELFF	TGTGCCAGTAGTGGGGGTTCAGGGGCGGCCGGGGAGCTGTTTTTT
TRBV28	.	TRBD1	16	TRBJ1-5	CASSFSGTGSHQPQHF	TGTGCCAGCAGTTTTTCCGGGACAGGGTCTCATCAGCCCCAGCATTTT
TRBV2	.	.	13	TRBJ1-1	CASSPTHRAGAFF	TGTGCCAGCAGCCCAACACACAGGGCCGGAGCTTTCTTT